This paragraph covers one TCR beta chain sequence. This receptor's antigen is unknown. No base quality values were provided; no much bigger clone lies one nucleotide off. The data derive from a study of beta chain features in type 1 diabetes listed by TCRdb under 2018. The study in broad terms: Mean age, gender distribution, total cell number and subset yield were not different between patients and healthy donors. A total of around 110,000,000 sorted cells were examined across all samples, and RNA yield correlated strongly with the number of cells per subset. The study compared TCRB repertoires of sorted circulating CD4+ T cell subsets between recently diagnosed type 1 diabetes patients and matched healthy donors. Regulatory and stem cell-like memory subsets were obtained from only 8 patients and about eight healthy donors, while naive and central memory subsets were obtained from all 30 or so donors. The full study reports these points: Because cDNA rather than genomic DNA was sequenced, highly expressing activated cells could have been over-represented, although no difference in activation and CD3 levels was found between groups. The naive, central memory and regulatory TCRB repertoires appeared to resemble one another more closely among patients than among healthy donors. In all four CD4+ subsets, TCRB CDR3 length was moderately but significantly shorter in type 1 diabetes patients. PCR may preferentially amplify shorter templates, but because patient and control samples were amplified and corrected together, any resulting skew would affect both groups equally. At VDJ recombination sites, type 1 diabetes patients had fewer insertions and more deleted nucleotides, which implies abnormalities in thymic rearrangement. Only small numbers of individuals were included in the HLA sub-analyses, which left unresolved whether HLA type had any influence on TCRB rearrangement.

A single peripheral blood draw of around 120 mL on average was collected from each donor into heparinised tubes. Using a panel that included CD45RO, CCR7, CD25, CD127, CD95 and CD27, naive, central memory, regulatory and stem cell-like memory CD4+ T cells were sorted on a BD FACSAria II. All sorted populations exceeded 95% purity. PBMCs were separated immediately by Lymphoprep density gradient centrifugation and were stained directly, without being cultured. So that batch effects would be minimized, each experiment stained and sorted samples in pairs, pairing one healthy donor with one patient. The entire amount of isolated RNA was reverse transcribed using the High Capacity cDNA Reverse Transcription Kit, so the sequenced TCRB transcripts were expressed ones. Deep immunoSEQ sequencing was performed on naive, central memory and regulatory T cell samples, with an average of roughly 3.3 million total reads per sample. Sorted cells were lysed in RLT buffer, and RNA was extracted using DNase-treated RNeasy Micro or Mini kits according to cell number. Each cell subset was processed on its own to prevent cross-contamination, while patient and healthy donor samples were processed together. The immunoSEQ multiplex PCR was used to amplify TCRB sequences from cDNA, generating 87-bp fragments that spanned the CDR3 region. Amplicons were sequenced on the Illumina HiSeq platform. As for how the authors treated the data: PCR bias was corrected computationally using synthetic template baselines, and reads within Hamming distance 2 were collapsed, with unmergeable singletons discarded. Reads were aligned to IMGT to assign V, D and J genes, CDR3 length, and insertions or deletions at six rearrangement sites. Within each subset, clonotype counts were normalized to sorted cell number, and only after that were true diversity and Gini coefficients computed with the tcR R package. The overlap coefficient, calculated on TCRB nucleotide sequences, was used to quantify repertoire sharing. Out-of-frame TCRB sequences from naive cells were analyzed as a proxy for the pre-selection repertoire. The source is immuneACCESS, and TCRdb retained only in-frame sequences with V and J called. Part of the clones is not carried over; for the studies checked, unresolved V genes explain less than half of this, and the remainder is unexplained. That table furnishes V, J and clone size, whereas the DNA furnished D and trimming. The sample profile shows roughly 700,000 clones; around an eighth of them were found once. In total, the top ten clones hold approximately 0.021% of the sample.

The CDR3, cysteine through phenylalanine, is 14 amino acids long. The CDR3 DNA has 42 bases and is translated from base 1. The V and J ends are trimmed by 2 bases and 1 base, leaving 11 bases between them. CDR1 and CDR2, looked up from the germline V gene (reference sequence), are GTSNPN and SVGIG. The sample consisted of naive CD4+ T cells from blood. In light of the paper, this sample's cell subset or site label describes: true naive CD4+ T cells. The chain couples TRBV30 to TRBJ1-2; the D gene assignment is ambiguous. The sequence came from a man younger than 30 with type 1 diabetes. The DNA sequence follows: TGTGCCTGGAGTTCCCCGCCTGTTAACTATGGCTACACCTTC. The encoded protein is CAWSSPPVNYGYTF. With all but the CDR3 taken from the reference TRBV30 and TRBJ1-2 genes, the full variable domain is: SQTIHQWPATLVQPVGSPLSLECTVEGTSNPNLYWYRQAAGRGLQLLFYSVGIGQISSEVPQNLSASRPQDRQFILSSKKLLLSDSGFYLCAWSSPPVNYGYTFGSGTRLTVV.